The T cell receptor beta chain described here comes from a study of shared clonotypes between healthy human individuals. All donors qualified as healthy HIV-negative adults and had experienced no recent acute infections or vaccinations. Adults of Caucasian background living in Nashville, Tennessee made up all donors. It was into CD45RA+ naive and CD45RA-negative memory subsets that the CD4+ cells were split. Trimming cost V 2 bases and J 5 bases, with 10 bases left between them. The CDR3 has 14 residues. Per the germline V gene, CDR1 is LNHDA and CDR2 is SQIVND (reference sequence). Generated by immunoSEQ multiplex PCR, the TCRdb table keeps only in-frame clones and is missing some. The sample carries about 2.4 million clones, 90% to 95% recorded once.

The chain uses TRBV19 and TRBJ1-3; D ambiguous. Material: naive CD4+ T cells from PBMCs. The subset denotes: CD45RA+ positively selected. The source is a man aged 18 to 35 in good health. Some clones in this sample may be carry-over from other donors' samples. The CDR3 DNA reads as TGTGCCAGTAGTATATCTGCCGGGCGAAACACCATATATTTT. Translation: CASSISAGRNTIYF.